Shown below are 31 T cell receptor beta chains from a single sample sequenced in a study of CD8 T cells in ankylosing spondylitis. Which antigens these TCRs recognize remains unknown. TCRdb called the 5' RACE reads again in MiXCR, with one record for every CDR3 protein. The table lists about 750,000 distinct CDR3 sequences, roughly 19% of them singletons, with roughly a fifth in the top ten. General study results and limits: A motif in TCR beta, a set of 8 or 9 highly homologous variants, appeared characteristic of ankylosing spondylitis blood.

The sequenced sample consisted of blood, either unsorted or a sorted T cell fraction (not recorded which). All receptors derive from a male donor with ankylosing spondylitis.

This clonotype showed up just a few times. CDR3 protein: CASSAGTSGARGTQYF. CDR3 sequence (DNA): TGTGCCAGCAGCGCCGGGACTAGCGGGGCCAGGGGGACGCAGTATTTT. This rearrangement joins TRBV5-6 to TRBJ2-3, with 13 nucleotides matching TRBD2. Germline CDR1 and CDR2: SGHDT and YYEEEE. After removal of 4 bases from V and 9 bases from J, the junction contained 11 bases not matched to a gene. This CDR3 comprises 16 residues. Full variable domain (remainder filled in from reference TRBV5-6 and TRBJ2-3): DAGVTQSPTHLIKTRGQQVTLRCSPKSGHDTVSWYQQALGQGPQFIFQYYEEEERQRGNFPDRFSGHQFPNYSSELNVNALLLGDSALYLCASSAGTSGARGTQYFGPGTRLTVL.

This chain uses TRBV5-1 with TRBJ2-1; D may be TRBD1 (6 bases). Trimming shortened V by 1 base and J by 9 bases, and 14 bases separated the two germline ends. The CDR3 extends over 14 amino acids. Germline lookup yields CDR1 SGHRS and CDR2 YFSETQ. This chain's CDR3 is CASSLYREGGEQFF. CDR3 in DNA: TGCGCCAGCAGCTTGTACAGGGAAGGAGGTGAGCAGTTCTTC.

There are a few counts of this clonotype. The rearrangement joins TRBV12-3 or TRBV12-4 to TRBJ2-5, with 11 positions matching TRBD2. The CDR3 is 15 residues long. V was clipped by 4 bases and J by 5 bases; unmatched bases: 6. The CDR3 DNA reads TGTGCCAGCAGTTCTTATAGCGGGAGGGCGGAGACCCAGTACTTC. Residues: CASSSYSGRAETQYF.

This clonotype came up a few times. The V gene is TRBV12-3 or TRBV12-4, the J gene TRBJ2-5, with TRBD2 matching 8 bases. V lost 3 bases to trimming and J lost 4 bases; unmatched junction nucleotides: 4. The CDR3 contains 14 residues. CDR3 region: CASSLSGGLETQYF. In DNA, the CDR3 is TGTGCCAGCAGTTTGAGCGGGGGCCTAGAGACCCAGTACTTC.

This clonotype showed up just a few times. The genes are TRBV20-1 and TRBJ2-5; 7 bases map to TRBD1. The CDR3 has 15 amino acids. CDR1 DFQATT and CDR2 SNEGSKA come from the germline V gene (reference sequence). J gave up 5 bases and V 0 bases, and 9 bases lay outside the gene matches. The CDR3 region has the DNA TGCAGTGCTAGAGATAGTTTGGGACAGATGGAGACCCAGTACTTC. Protein product: CSARDSLGQMETQYF.

The chain uses TRBV9 and TRBJ2-1, with 9 bases aligning to TRBD2. This CDR3 spans 15 amino acids. Trimming took 2 bases from V and 7 from J; bases not matched to a gene: 7. Germline CDR1 is SGDLS and CDR2 is YYNGEE. The CDR3 loop is CASSVSGSSLNEQFF. The CDR3 region has the DNA TGTGCCAGCAGCGTTAGCGGGAGCTCATTAAATGAGCAGTTCTTC. Drawing the rest from reference TRBV9 and TRBJ2-1, the complete variable domain is DSGVTQTPKHLITATGQRVTLRCSPRSGDLSVYWYQQSLDQGLQFLIQYYNGEERAKGNILERFSAQQFPDLHSELNLSSLELGDSALYFCASSVSGSSLNEQFFGPGTRLTVL.

This clonotype occurred a few times. This sequence joins TRBV7-9 and TRBJ2-1; 13 bases fit TRBD2. Looked up from germline, CDR1 is SEHNR and CDR2 is FQNEAQ (reference sequence). V dropped 5 bases and J dropped 3; count of bases not matched to a gene: 7. The CDR3 is made up of 17 amino acids. CDR3 amino acids: CASSPRTSGGLYNEQFF. CDR3 coding DNA: TGTGCCAGCAGCCCACGGACTAGCGGGGGACTCTACAATGAGCAGTTCTTC. The entire variable domain, with the rest obtained from reference TRBV7-9 and TRBJ2-1, is as follows: DTGVSQNPRHKITKRGQNVTFRCDPISEHNRLYWYRQTLGQGPEFLTYFQNEAQLEKSRLLSDRFSAERPKGSFSTLEIQRTEQGDSAMYLCASSPRTSGGLYNEQFFGPGTRLTVL.

The CDR3 loop reads CSVGTLYNEQFF. The CDR3 nucleotides read TGCAGCGTTGGGACGCTGTACAATGAGCAGTTCTTC. The V and J genes are TRBV29-1 and TRBJ2-1; D not certain. CDR3 length: 12 residues. The ends were cut back, 4 bases at V and 4 bases at J, with 8 bases in the middle. The germline V gene encodes CDR1 SQVTM and CDR2 ANQGSEA.

V and J are TRBV7-2 and TRBJ2-7; 7 bases align to TRBD1. From germline, CDR1 is SGHTA and CDR2 FQGNSA. There are 12 residues in the CDR3. Unmatched junction bases numbered 2, after V lost 6 bases and J lost 3 bases. The DNA for the CDR3 is TGTGCCAGCAGGACAGGGAACTACGAGCAGTACTTC. Its protein is CASRTGNYEQYF.

The CDR3 region is CSASGSAGEGAQYF. For the CDR3, the DNA is TGCAGTGCTAGCGGGTCCGCGGGGGAAGGGGCCCAGTACTTC. This rearrangement joins TRBV20-1 to TRBJ2-5, with 7 bases lining up with TRBD2. The CDR3 totals 14 residues. The germline V gene has CDR1 DFQATT and CDR2 SNEGSKA (reference sequence). J was trimmed by 9 bases and V by 3 bases; bases with no gene match: 13.

This clonotype was observed a handful of times. The rearrangement links TRBV5-1 to TRBJ1-1, with D perhaps matching TRBD1 (6 bases). The V and J ends lost 0 bases and 7 bases respectively, with 13 bases between them. CDR3 length: 14 residues. Germline CDR1 reads SGHRS; CDR2 reads YFSETQ. The DNA for the CDR3 is TGCGCCAGCAGCTTGGTGGCGGGGGCCATTGAAGCTTTCTTT. Its protein is CASSLVAGAIEAFF.

In this sample, this clonotype turned up a few times. V is TRBV7-9 and J is TRBJ2-1; TRBD2 matches at 14 bases. The germline V gene has CDR1 SEHNR and CDR2 FQNEAQ (reference sequence). V lost 5 bases to trimming and J lost 10 bases; unmatched junction nucleotides: 10. The CDR3 spans 16 residues. The CDR3 spells CASSVRLAGGPEEQFF. The CDR3 bases are TGTGCCAGCAGCGTTCGACTAGCGGGAGGGCCAGAAGAGCAGTTCTTC.

The V gene is TRBV4-2, the J gene TRBJ2-5; no reliable D call. This CDR3 has 17 amino acids. From germline, CDR1 is LGHNA and CDR2 YNFKEQ. V lost 0 bases and J 2 bases, leaving 16 bases between the germline ends. As DNA, the CDR3 is TGTGCCAGCAGCCAAGATTTTTCGGGCTATTCTCAAGAGACCCAGTACTTC. It encodes CASSQDFSGYSQETQYF.

This clonotype was seen more than once but under ten times. The chain links TRBV15 to TRBJ2-5, with a tentative D call TRBD1 (6 bases). This CDR3 is built from 13 residues. V lost 1 base and J lost 5, with 8 bases in between. Germline V lookup: CDR1 LNHNV, CDR2 YYDKDF (reference sequence). CDR3 region: CATSRGGRETQYF. Written as DNA, the CDR3 is TGTGCCACCAGCAGAGGGGGGCGGGAGACCCAGTACTTC.

This clonotype has a handful of counts. The CDR3 loop reads CASSWGLAGETQYF. For the CDR3, the DNA is TGCGCCAGCAGCTGGGGACTAGCAGGGGAGACCCAGTACTTC. The V and J genes are TRBV5-1 and TRBJ2-5, with 9 bases identical to TRBD2. V lost 3 bases to trimming and J lost 5 bases; unmatched junction nucleotides: 5. Germline V gives CDR1 SGHRS, CDR2 YFSETQ. The CDR3 covers 14 residues.

This clonotype was detected only a few times. V gene TRBV6-5 combines with J gene TRBJ2-5; D perhaps matches TRBD2 (5 bases). CDR1 MNHEY and CDR2 SVGAGI come from the germline V gene. V was clipped by 2 bases and J by 4 bases, with 17 bases between them. This CDR3 has 16 residues. As DNA, the CDR3 is TGTGCCAGCAGTTACACCCAACCTAGGAGCGGAGAGACCCAGTACTTC. Translated, it gives CASSYTQPRSGETQYF.

The chain joins TRBV27 to TRBJ1-5; D remains ambiguous. V dropped 4 bases and J dropped 7 bases, with 11 bases sitting between them. Germline V lookup: CDR1 MNHEY, CDR2 SMNVEV (reference sequence). The CDR3 totals 13 residues. The CDR3 spells CASSSSIWQPQHF. The DNA of the CDR3 is TGTGCCAGCAGTTCCTCAATTTGGCAGCCCCAGCATTTT.

The chain is built from TRBV20-1 and TRBJ2-5, with 8 bases matching TRBD2. The V and J ends lost 6 bases and 4 bases, in that order; junction bases with no gene match: 10. Germline V gene sequence: CDR1 DFQATT, CDR2 SNEGSKA (reference sequence). CDR3 length: 14 residues. CDR3 bases: TGCAGTGCCTCAGATCGCGGGGGGCGAGAGACCCAGTACTTC. Translation gives CSASDRGGRETQYF.

In its sample, this clonotype was seen a few times. V and J are TRBV20-1 and TRBJ2-6; D perhaps matches TRBD1 (5 bases). The ends were cut back, 3 bases at V and 2 bases at J, with 14 bases in the middle. The CDR3 loop spans 16 amino acids. Germline values: CDR1 DFQATT, CDR2 SNEGSKA (reference sequence). This CDR3 reads CSASLDRTTGANVLTF. The CDR3 DNA reads TGCAGTGCTAGCCTCGACCGGACAACTGGGGCCAACGTCCTGACTTTC.

The V gene is TRBV29-1, the J gene TRBJ2-1; 11 bases line up with TRBD1. Trimming cost V 2 bases and J 10 bases; bases outside gene matches: 7. The CDR3 is 14 residues long. The germline CDR1 and CDR2 sequences are SQVTM and ANQGSEA. This CDR3 reads CSVETGTGGREQFF. The CDR3 bases are TGCAGCGTTGAAACCGGGACAGGGGGTCGCGAGCAGTTCTTC.

In its sample, this clonotype was seen a few times. The gene calls are TRBV20-1 and TRBJ2-3; D is possibly TRBD2 (6 bases). This CDR3 spans 15 amino acids. V was shortened by 3 bases and J by 1 base, with 14 bases between the two germline ends. Germline CDR1 is DFQATT and CDR2 is SNEGSKA (reference sequence). CDR3 residues: CSASHLARRTDTQYF. DNA for the CDR3: TGCAGTGCTAGCCACCTAGCGAGACGCACAGATACGCAGTATTTT.

The chain combines TRBV28 with TRBJ2-1, with 7 bases matching TRBD2. The CDR3 length is 14 residues. Germline trimming cut 7 bases from V and 2 bases from J; bases unmatched to any gene: 5. The germline CDR1 and CDR2 sequences are MDHEN and SYDVKM. The DNA of the CDR3 is TGTGCCAGCACCCTCAGCGGGACCTACAATGAGCAGTTCTTC. Protein sequence: CASTLSGTYNEQFF.

This clonotype was observed a few times. The chain carries TRBV29-1 and TRBJ2-7; the D gene is possibly TRBD2 (5 bases). Trimming cost V 4 bases and J 4 bases, with 17 bases left between them. There are 14 residues in the CDR3. The germline CDR1 and CDR2 sequences are SQVTM and ANQGSEA. CDR3 protein: CSVVSRGVGYEQYF. The CDR3 DNA follows: TGCAGCGTTGTAAGTCGGGGTGTGGGGTACGAGCAGTACTTC.

The rearrangement links TRBV2 to TRBJ1-2, with a possible D match to TRBD1 (5 bases). The germline CDR1 and CDR2 sequences are SNHLY and FYNNEI. The ends were cut back, 9 bases at V and 4 bases at J, with 18 bases in the middle. CDR3 length: 14 residues. In DNA form, the CDR3 reads TGTGCCAGTACCTTCGGGGGACCCTTCTATGGCTACACCTTC. This translates into CASTFGGPFYGYTF.

This chain joins TRBV28 and TRBJ2-1; possible D gene TRBD2, 6 bases. The CDR3 spans 14 residues. Per germline, CDR1 MDHEN and CDR2 SYDVKM. V lost 7 bases and J lost 6, with 16 bases in between. CDR3: CASTVSGTSNEQFF. As DNA, the CDR3 is TGTGCCAGCACCGTTAGCGGAACTAGCAATGAGCAGTTCTTC.

This clonotype came up a few times. The V gene is TRBV4-1, the J gene TRBJ2-3; perhaps TRBD2 as D (6 bases). The V gene's germline CDR1 is MGHRA and CDR2 YSYEKL. The V end lost 2 bases, the J end lost 2 bases, and 11 bases lay between the germline ends. The CDR3 is made up of 15 amino acids. Here the CDR3 DNA reads TGCGCCAGCAGCCAACAGGAGGGATACACAGATACGCAGTATTTT. Amino acids: CASSQQEGYTDTQYF.

CDR3 nucleotide sequence: TGCAGTGCCCCTGGATCGGGGGACACCATATATTTT. This gives the protein CSAPGSGDTIYF. The rearrangement links TRBV20-1 to TRBJ1-3, with a weak D call TRBD1 (5 bases). The CDR3 runs to 12 residues. V was shortened by 6 bases and J by 8 bases, with 14 bases between the two germline ends. The germline gives CDR1 DFQATT, CDR2 SNEGSKA (reference sequence).

In DNA, the CDR3 is TGCGCCAGCGGGCAGGGACAGGGGGCGAGGGATGAGCAGTTCTTC. Protein: CASGQGQGARDEQFF. J is TRBJ2-1 and V is TRBV5-1; 12 bases agree with TRBD1. The J segment lost 8 bases and the V segment lost 7 bases, leaving 10 bases of the junction unmatched. CDR3 size: 15 residues. The germline V gene has CDR1 SGHRS and CDR2 YFSETQ.

This clonotype was found a few times. The chain employs TRBV25-1 and TRBJ2-1, with 15 bases lining up with TRBD2. After removal of 3 bases from V and 9 bases from J, the junction contained 6 bases not matched to a gene. The CDR3 totals 16 residues. The germline CDR1 and CDR2 sequences are MGHDK and SYGVNS. The CDR3 sequence is CASSDSGLAGGSEQFF. The CDR3 nucleotides read TGTGCCAGCAGTGATAGCGGACTAGCGGGAGGGTCTGAGCAGTTCTTC.

This clonotype was picked up a small number of times. The CDR3 here is CASSPAGTSGDLNEQFF. In DNA form, the CDR3 reads TGTGCCAGCAGCCCAGCCGGGACTAGCGGGGATCTTAATGAGCAGTTCTTC. The chain joins TRBV7-3 to TRBJ2-1, with 13 bases matching TRBD2. V was clipped by 5 bases and J by 7 bases; unmatched bases: 11. Germline V lookup: CDR1 SGHTA, CDR2 FQGTGA. This CDR3 spans 17 amino acids.

The chain uses TRBV11-3 and TRBJ2-7; TRBD2 might be the D (7 bases). The CDR3 extends over 17 amino acids. With 2 bases removed from V and 2 bases from J, the gap between germline ends came to 19 bases. Germline CDR1 and CDR2: SGHNT and YENEEA. In DNA form, the CDR3 reads TGTGCCAGCAGCTTATGGTCCGGGGGGCTAGGGACCTACGAGCAGTACTTC. This codes for CASSLWSGGLGTYEQYF.